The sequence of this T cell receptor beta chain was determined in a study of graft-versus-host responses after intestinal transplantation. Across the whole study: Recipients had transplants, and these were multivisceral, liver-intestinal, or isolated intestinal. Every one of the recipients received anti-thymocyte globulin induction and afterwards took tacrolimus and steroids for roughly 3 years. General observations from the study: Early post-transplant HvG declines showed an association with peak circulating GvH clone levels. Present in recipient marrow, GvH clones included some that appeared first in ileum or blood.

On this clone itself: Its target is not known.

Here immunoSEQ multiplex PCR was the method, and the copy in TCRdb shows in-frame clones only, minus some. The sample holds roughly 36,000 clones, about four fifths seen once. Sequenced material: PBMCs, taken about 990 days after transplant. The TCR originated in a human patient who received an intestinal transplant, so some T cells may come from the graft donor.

Here the CDR3 reads CASSLVGSSYEQYF. CDR3 bases: TGCGCCAGCAGCTTGGTCGGAAGCTCCTACGAGCAGTACTTC. The chain couples TRBV5-1 to TRBJ2-7, with D uncertain. This CDR3 spans 14 amino acids. Trimming removed 0 bases at V and 0 bases at J, with 7 bases between. Germline V CDR1 and CDR2: SGHRS, YFSETQ.